Below, 20 T cell receptor beta chains from the same sample are listed, as sequenced in a study of molecular identifiers for immune sequencing clone quantification. Each CDR3 protein is one row after TCRdb ran MiXCR on the PCR reads. Among about half a million distinct CDR3 sequences, 25% were seen once, and the ten largest hold just over 0.75%. Input material: naive CD8+ T cells from blood, with Jurkat cell RNA spiked in. The subset denotes: FACS-sorted CD8+CD4-CCR7+CD45RA+ naive T cells. The source is a human donor in good health. Some libraries in this study had Jurkat cell RNA spiked in.

Note on this clonotype: Being one base from a much bigger clone, this may be a read error. The chain is built from TRBV19 and TRBJ1-1; no firm D call. The V and J ends lost 7 bases and 4 bases respectively, with 10 bases between them. The germline V gene has CDR1 LNHDA and CDR2 SQIVND (reference sequence). There are 12 residues in the CDR3. The CDR3 loop reads CASTHYATEAFF. CDR3 nucleotide sequence: TGTGCCAGTACCCATTACGCCACTGAAGCTTTCTTT.

This clonotype was seen only a few times. The V call is TRBV2, the J call TRBJ2-3; D possibly corresponds to TRBD1 (5 bases). Trimming took off 7 bases at V and 0 bases at J, with 14 bases between the two ends. The CDR3 consists of 15 residues. Germline assignment: CDR1 SNHLY and CDR2 FYNNEI. The CDR3 nucleotides read TGTGCCAGCAAGCAGGGCTCAACTAGCACAGATACGCAGTATTTT. It specifies CASKQGSTSTDTQYF.

The rearrangement joins TRBV12-3 or TRBV12-4 to TRBJ1-1; D might be TRBD1 (6 bases). V lost 3 bases and J 3 bases, leaving 20 bases between the germline ends. CDR3 length equals 17 residues. The CDR3 region is CASSFPGDVGGYTEAFF. The DNA of the CDR3 is TGTGCCAGCAGTTTTCCAGGGGACGTCGGTGGTTACACTGAAGCTTTCTTT.

This clonotype was seen many times. This chain joins TRBV20-1 and TRBJ1-1; 7 bases are shared with TRBD1. CDR1 and CDR2 from the germline V gene are DFQATT and SNEGSKA (reference sequence). V dropped 5 bases and J dropped 7; count of bases not matched to a gene: 4. The CDR3 spans 11 residues. The CDR3 DNA sequence: TGCAGTGCTCGGGACAGCCTTGAAGCTTTCTTT. Its protein product is CSARDSLEAFF.

Many counts were recorded for this clonotype. The CDR3 DNA follows: TGTGCCAGCAGCCCCGTGGGGGGGGCGAACACTGAAGCTTTCTTT. Translated, it gives CASSPVGGANTEAFF. The V and J genes are TRBV9 and TRBJ1-1; maybe TRBD1 (6 bases). Germline assignment: CDR1 SGDLS and CDR2 YYNGEE. Between the trimmed V and J ends, which lost 4 bases and 1 base, there was a span of 14 bases. The CDR3 consists of 15 residues.

Comments on this clonotype: A much larger clone differs by one base, so this may be a read error. This rearrangement joins TRBV7-9 to TRBJ1-1; D gene unclear. This CDR3 has 12 amino acids. Germline V gene data show CDR1 as SEHNR and CDR2 as FQNEAQ (reference sequence). The CDR3 DNA reads as TGTGCCAGCAGCTTCCCGGGCCCTGAAGCTCTCTTT. As protein: CASSFPGPEALF.

This chain uses TRBV19 with TRBJ1-2; 9 nucleotides match TRBD1. Germline V gives CDR1 LNHDA, CDR2 SQIVND (reference sequence). The CDR3 is 17 residues long. V was clipped by 0 bases and J by 4 bases; unmatched bases: 9. For the CDR3, the DNA is TGTGCCAGTAGTATAGATCTTCGGACAGGGGCGTCCTATGGCTACACCTTC. It encodes CASSIDLRTGASYGYTF.

This clonotype was recorded at least ten times. The chain links TRBV5-5 to TRBJ2-2, with 7 bases fitting TRBD1. Losses at the gene ends were 0 bases for V and 6 bases for J; bases not matched to a gene: 2. CDR3 length: 14 residues. Germline CDR1 SGHKS, CDR2 YYEKEE (reference sequence). This CDR3 reads CASSLGTGAGELFF. The DNA for the CDR3 is TGTGCCAGCAGCTTGGGGACAGGCGCCGGGGAGCTGTTTTTT.

The chain joins TRBV28 to TRBJ2-7; 9 bases match TRBD1. CDR3 length: 18 residues. J was trimmed by 3 bases and V by 4 bases; bases with no gene match: 16. The germline gives CDR1 MDHEN, CDR2 SYDVKM. The DNA for the CDR3 is TGTGCCAGCAGTTCAGCCCCGGGGGGACAGGGTATCGTCTACGAGCAGTACTTC. Encoded protein: CASSSAPGGQGIVYEQYF.

In regard to this clonotype: With a much larger clone just one base away, this may be a read error. The V and J genes are TRBV7-2 and TRBJ2-7; 9 nucleotides line up with TRBD2. Germline CDR1 is SGHTA and CDR2 is FQGNSA. This CDR3 contains 15 residues. The DNA for the CDR3 is TGTGCCAGCAGCTCAAGTGGTAGCGGGGGCGACGAGCGGTACTTC. It encodes CASSSSGSGGDERYF.

The J gene is TRBJ2-7, the V gene TRBV20-1; TRBD1 is a possible D gene (5 bases). Trimming took off 4 bases at V and 3 bases at J, with 16 bases between the two ends. The CDR3 is 14 residues long. Germline V CDR1 and CDR2: DFQATT, SNEGSKA (reference sequence). This CDR3 is CSAKDRESYYEQYF. The CDR3, as DNA: TGCAGTGCTAAAGACAGAGAGAGCTACTACGAGCAGTACTTC.

This clonotype was observed a few times. The J gene is TRBJ2-3, the V gene TRBV6-6, with 10 bases lining up with TRBD2. There are 14 residues in the CDR3. J gave up 10 bases and V 1 base, and 5 bases lay outside the gene matches. Germline values: CDR1 MNHNY, CDR2 SVGAGI (reference sequence). In DNA form, the CDR3 reads TGTGCCAGCAGTTACTTCCAGCGGGAGGGCCCGCAGTATTTT. It codes for CASSYFQREGPQYF.

This clonotype was recorded a few times. The junction shows a germline mismatch at one end, possibly a read error. The chain recombines TRBV29-1 with TRBJ1-3; D is ambiguous. This CDR3 is built from 14 residues. CDR1 is SQVTM and CDR2 is ANQGSEA in the germline V gene. The CDR3 DNA follows: TGCGGCGTTGAACTTCCCCGCTCTGGAAACACCATATATTTT. Protein product: CGVELPRSGNTIYF.

The genes are TRBV12-3 or TRBV12-4 and TRBJ2-2, with 7 bases aligning to TRBD1. This CDR3 has 18 amino acids. The junction had 9 bases not matched to a gene; V was cut back by 1 base and J by 1 base. As DNA, the CDR3 is TGTGCCAGCAGTTTAGGCTTGGGGACAGCGATGAACACCGGGGAGCTGTTTTTT. It encodes CASSLGLGTAMNTGELFF.

On this clonotype: The missing conserved phenylalanine or tryptophan at the end of this CDR3 makes a read error likely. This chain joins TRBV7-9 and TRBJ2-3; no definite D call. This CDR3 has 13 residues. Germline CDR1 reads SEHNR; CDR2 reads FQNEAQ (reference sequence). Deletions cut 2 bases from V and 3 bases from J, with 6 bases between. For the CDR3, the DNA is TGTGCCAGCAGCTTAATTAGAACAGATACGCAGTATTTA. This encodes CASSLIRTDTQYL.

CDR3 residues: CASSRYLGGGAEAFF. The CDR3 DNA reads as TGTGCCAGCAGTCGATATTTAGGGGGTGGCGCTGAAGCTTTCTTT. The V gene is TRBV6-2 or TRBV6-3, the J gene TRBJ1-1; TRBD1 is a possible D gene (6 bases). The germline gives CDR1 MNHEY, CDR2 SVGEGT. The CDR3 has 15 amino acids. Trimming stripped 5 bases from V and 6 bases from J, with 19 bases between.

This sequence joins TRBV7-9 and TRBJ2-7; TRBD1 matches at 11 bases. Unmatched junction bases numbered 9, after V lost 5 bases and J lost 9 bases. The CDR3 is 14 amino acids. The germline V gene has CDR1 SEHNR and CDR2 FQNEAQ (reference sequence). CDR3 loop: CASSNRGDRGGQYF. CDR3 nucleotides: TGTGCCAGCAGCAACAGAGGGGACAGGGGGGGGCAGTACTTC.

The chain has TRBV15 and TRBJ2-3; 7 nucleotides agree with TRBD1. The CDR3 loop spans 18 amino acids. Germline V gene data show CDR1 as LNHNV and CDR2 as YYDKDF (reference sequence). V lost 0 bases to trimming and J lost 4 bases; unmatched junction nucleotides: 13. The CDR3 DNA reads TGTGCCACCAGCAGAGATCTTCAGACCAAAGGGGGCCCAGATACGCAGTATTTT. Protein product: CATSRDLQTKGGPDTQYF.

This clonotype was detected ten times or more. V and J are TRBV6-2 or TRBV6-3 and TRBJ1-1, with 7 bases lining up with TRBD1. The V and J ends lost 4 bases and 4 bases, in that order; junction bases with no gene match: 6. CDR3 length equals 14 residues. Germline-derived CDR1 and CDR2 are MNHEY and SVGEGT. The CDR3 protein is CASSWTGSGTEAFF. The CDR3 DNA follows: TGTGCCAGCAGTTGGACAGGCAGTGGCACTGAAGCTTTCTTT.

The chain joins TRBV4-3 to TRBJ2-7, with D unresolved. The CDR3 has 16 residues. CDR1 LGHNA and CDR2 YSLEER come from the germline V gene. Trimming left V 0 bases short and J 5 bases short, with 17 bases between. CDR3 residues: CASSQEMAQVLNEQYF. The DNA of the CDR3 is TGCGCCAGCAGCCAAGAGATGGCCCAGGTTCTGAACGAGCAGTACTTC.